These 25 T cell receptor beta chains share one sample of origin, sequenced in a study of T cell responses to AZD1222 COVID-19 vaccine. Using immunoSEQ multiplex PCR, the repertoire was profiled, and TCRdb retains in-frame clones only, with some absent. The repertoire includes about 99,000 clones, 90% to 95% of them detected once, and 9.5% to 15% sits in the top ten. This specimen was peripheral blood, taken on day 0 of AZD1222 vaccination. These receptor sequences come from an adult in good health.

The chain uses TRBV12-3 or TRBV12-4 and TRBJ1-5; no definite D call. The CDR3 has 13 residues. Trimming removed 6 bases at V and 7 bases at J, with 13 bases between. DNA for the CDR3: TGTGCCAGCAGCCCAACAAAGGACCAGCCCCAGCATTTT. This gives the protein CASSPTKDQPQHF.

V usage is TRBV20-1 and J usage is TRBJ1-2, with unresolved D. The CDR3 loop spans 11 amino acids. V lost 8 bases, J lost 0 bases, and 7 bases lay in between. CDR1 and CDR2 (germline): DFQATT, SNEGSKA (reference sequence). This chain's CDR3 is CSPSANYGYTF. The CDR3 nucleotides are TGCAGTCCCTCGGCTAACTATGGCTACACCTTC.

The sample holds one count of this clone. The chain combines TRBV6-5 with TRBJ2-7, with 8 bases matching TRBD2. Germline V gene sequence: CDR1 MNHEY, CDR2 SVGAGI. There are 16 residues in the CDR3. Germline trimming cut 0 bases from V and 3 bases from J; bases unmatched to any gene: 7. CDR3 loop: CASSYSKMRGVYEQYF. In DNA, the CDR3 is TGTGCCAGCAGTTACTCGAAAATGCGGGGGGTCTACGAGCAGTACTTC.

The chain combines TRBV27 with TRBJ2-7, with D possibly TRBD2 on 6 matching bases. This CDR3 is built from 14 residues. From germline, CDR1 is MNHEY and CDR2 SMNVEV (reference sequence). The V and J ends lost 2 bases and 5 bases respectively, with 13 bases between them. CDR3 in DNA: TGTGCCAGCAGTTTAGCTAGCGTCGCCGACGAGCAGTACTTC. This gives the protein CASSLASVADEQYF.

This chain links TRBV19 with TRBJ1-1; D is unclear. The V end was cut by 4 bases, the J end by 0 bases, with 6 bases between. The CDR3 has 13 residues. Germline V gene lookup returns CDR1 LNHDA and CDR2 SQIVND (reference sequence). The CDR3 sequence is CASSKTMNTEAFF. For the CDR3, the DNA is TGTGCCAGTAGTAAAACAATGAACACTGAAGCTTTCTTT.

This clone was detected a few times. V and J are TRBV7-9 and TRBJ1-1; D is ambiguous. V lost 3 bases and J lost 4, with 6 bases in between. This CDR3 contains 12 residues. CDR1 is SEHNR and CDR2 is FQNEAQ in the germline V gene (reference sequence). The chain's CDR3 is CASSFTGTEAFF. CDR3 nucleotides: TGTGCCAGCAGCTTTACGGGCACTGAAGCTTTCTTT.

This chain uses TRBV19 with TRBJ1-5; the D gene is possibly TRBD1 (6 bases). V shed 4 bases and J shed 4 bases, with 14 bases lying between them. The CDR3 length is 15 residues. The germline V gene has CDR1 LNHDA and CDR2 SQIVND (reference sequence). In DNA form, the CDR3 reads TGTGCCAGTAGTAGGGGAGGGCAGGGGAATCAGCCCCAGCATTTT. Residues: CASSRGGQGNQPQHF.

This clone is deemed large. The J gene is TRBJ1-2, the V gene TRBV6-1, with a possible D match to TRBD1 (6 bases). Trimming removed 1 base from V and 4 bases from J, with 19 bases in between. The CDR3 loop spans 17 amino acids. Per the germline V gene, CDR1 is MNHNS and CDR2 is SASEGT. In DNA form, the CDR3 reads TGTGCCAGCAGTGAAGGGGAGGACAGATTAGCCAGCTATGGCTACACCTTC. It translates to CASSEGEDRLASYGYTF.

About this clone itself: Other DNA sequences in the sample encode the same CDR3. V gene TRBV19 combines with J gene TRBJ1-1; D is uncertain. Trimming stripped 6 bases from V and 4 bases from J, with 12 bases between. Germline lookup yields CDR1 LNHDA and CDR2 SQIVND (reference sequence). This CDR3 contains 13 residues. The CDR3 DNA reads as TGTGCCAGTAGATCAGGCCCGGGCACTGAAGCTTTCTTT. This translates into CASRSGPGTEAFF.

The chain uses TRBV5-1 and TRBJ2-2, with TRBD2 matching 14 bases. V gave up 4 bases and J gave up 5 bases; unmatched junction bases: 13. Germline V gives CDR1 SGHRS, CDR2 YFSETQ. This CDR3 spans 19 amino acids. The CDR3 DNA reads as TGCGCCAGCAGCCCCGGGGGGGGACTAGCGGGAGCAGGGACCGGGGAGCTGTTTTTT. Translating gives CASSPGGGLAGAGTGELFF.

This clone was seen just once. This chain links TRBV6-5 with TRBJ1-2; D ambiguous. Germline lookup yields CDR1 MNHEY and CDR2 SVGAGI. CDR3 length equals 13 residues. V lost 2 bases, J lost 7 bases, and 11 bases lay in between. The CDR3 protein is CASSYPDHSGYTF. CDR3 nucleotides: TGTGCCAGCAGTTACCCCGACCACTCTGGCTACACCTTC.

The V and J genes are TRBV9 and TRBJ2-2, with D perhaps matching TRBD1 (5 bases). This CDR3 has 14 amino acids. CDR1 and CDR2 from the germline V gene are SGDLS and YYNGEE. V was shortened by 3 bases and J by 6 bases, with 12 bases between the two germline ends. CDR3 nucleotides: TGTGCCAGCAGCGGGCATGACAGATCCGGGGAGCTGTTTTTT. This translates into CASSGHDRSGELFF.

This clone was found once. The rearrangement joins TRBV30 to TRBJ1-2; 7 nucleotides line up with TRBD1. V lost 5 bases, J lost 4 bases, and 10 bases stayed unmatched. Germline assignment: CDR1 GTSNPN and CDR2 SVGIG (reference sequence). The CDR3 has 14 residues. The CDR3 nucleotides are TGTGCCTGGGGGAGACAGGGTTTGGGCTATGGCTACACCTTC. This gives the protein CAWGRQGLGYGYTF.

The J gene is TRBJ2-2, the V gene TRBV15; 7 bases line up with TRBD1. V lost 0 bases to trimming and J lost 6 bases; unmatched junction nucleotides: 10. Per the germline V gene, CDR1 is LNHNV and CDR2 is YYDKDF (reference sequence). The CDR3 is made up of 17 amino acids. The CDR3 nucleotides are TGTGCCACCAGCAGAGATTTTGAGACAGGGCGTTCCGGGGAGCTGTTTTTT. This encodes CATSRDFETGRSGELFF.

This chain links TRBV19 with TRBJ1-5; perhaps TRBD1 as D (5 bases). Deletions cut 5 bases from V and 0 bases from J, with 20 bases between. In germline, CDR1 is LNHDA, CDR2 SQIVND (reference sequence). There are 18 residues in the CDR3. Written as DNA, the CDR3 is TGTGCCAGTAGTCCGGATCCCTCCGGGGCCTATAGCAATCAGCCCCAGCATTTT. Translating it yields CASSPDPSGAYSNQPQHF. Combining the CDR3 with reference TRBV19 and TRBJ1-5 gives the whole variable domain DGGITQSPKYLFRKEGQNVTLSCEQNLNHDAMYWYRQDPGQGLRLIYYSQIVNDFQKGDIAEGYSVSREKKESFPLTVTSAQKNPTAFYLCASSPDPSGAYSNQPQHFGDGTRLSIL.

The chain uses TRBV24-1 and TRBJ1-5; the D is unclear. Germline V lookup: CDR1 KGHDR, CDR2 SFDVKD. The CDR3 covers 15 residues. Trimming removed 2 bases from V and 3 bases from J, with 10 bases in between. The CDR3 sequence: CATSDSPPYNQPQHF. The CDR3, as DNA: TGTGCCACCAGTGATTCCCCGCCCTACAATCAGCCCCAGCATTTT.

For the CDR3, the DNA is TGTGCCAGCAGCTTCACAGGGAACTCCTACGAGCAGTACTTC. Its translation is CASSFTGNSYEQYF. V is TRBV11-2 and J is TRBJ2-7; a possible D gene is TRBD1 (6 bases). Germline CDR1 reads SGHAT; CDR2 reads FQNNGV. The CDR3 extends over 14 amino acids. Deletions cut 3 bases from V and 0 bases from J, with 9 bases between.

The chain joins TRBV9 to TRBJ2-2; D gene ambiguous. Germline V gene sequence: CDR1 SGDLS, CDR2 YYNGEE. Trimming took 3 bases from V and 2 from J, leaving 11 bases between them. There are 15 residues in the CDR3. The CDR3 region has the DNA TGTGCCAGCAGCGCCATAGTGGGTAACACCGGGGAGCTGTTTTTT. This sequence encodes CASSAIVGNTGELFF.

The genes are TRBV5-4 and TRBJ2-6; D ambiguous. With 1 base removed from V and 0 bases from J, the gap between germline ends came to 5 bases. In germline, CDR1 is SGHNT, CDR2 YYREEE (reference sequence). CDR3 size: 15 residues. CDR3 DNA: TGTGCCAGCAGCTTGCCGAGCTCTGGGGCCAACGTCCTGACTTTC. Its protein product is CASSLPSSGANVLTF.

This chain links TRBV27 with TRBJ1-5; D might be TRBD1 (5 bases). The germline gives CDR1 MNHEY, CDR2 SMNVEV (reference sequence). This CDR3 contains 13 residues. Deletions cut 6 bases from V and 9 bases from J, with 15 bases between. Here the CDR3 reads CASSQGRSGPQHF. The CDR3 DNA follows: TGTGCCAGCAGCCAGGGTCGTTCGGGGCCCCAGCATTTT.

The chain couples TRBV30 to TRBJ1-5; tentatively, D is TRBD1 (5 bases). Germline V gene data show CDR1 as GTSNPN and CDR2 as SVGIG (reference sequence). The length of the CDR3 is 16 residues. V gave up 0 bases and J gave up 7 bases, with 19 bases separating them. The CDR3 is CAWSVLGRPWGQPQHF. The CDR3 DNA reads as TGTGCCTGGAGTGTACTAGGTCGACCTTGGGGGCAGCCCCAGCATTTT.

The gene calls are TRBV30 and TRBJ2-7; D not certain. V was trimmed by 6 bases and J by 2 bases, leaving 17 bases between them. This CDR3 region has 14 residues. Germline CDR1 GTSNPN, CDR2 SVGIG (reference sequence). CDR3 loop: CACKGWGNTYEQYF. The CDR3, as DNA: TGTGCCTGCAAGGGCTGGGGAAATACCTACGAGCAGTACTTC.

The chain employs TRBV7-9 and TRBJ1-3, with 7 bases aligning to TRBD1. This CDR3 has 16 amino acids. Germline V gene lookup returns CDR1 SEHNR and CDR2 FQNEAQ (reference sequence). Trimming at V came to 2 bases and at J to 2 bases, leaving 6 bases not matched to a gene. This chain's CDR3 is CASSLSVTGAGNTIYF. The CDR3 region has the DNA TGTGCCAGCAGCTTAAGCGTTACAGGGGCTGGAAACACCATATATTTT.

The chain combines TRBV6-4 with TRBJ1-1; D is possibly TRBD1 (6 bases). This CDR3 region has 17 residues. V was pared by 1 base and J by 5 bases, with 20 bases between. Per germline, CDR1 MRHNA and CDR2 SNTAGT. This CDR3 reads CASSDWTNLKGGTEAFF. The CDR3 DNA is TGTGCCAGCAGTGACTGGACCAACCTCAAGGGGGGGACTGAAGCTTTCTTT.

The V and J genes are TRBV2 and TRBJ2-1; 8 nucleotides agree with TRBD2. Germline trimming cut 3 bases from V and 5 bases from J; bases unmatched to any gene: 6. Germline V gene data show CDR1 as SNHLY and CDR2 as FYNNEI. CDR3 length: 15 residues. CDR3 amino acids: CASSDISGAHNEQFF. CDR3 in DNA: TGTGCCAGCAGTGATATTAGCGGGGCACACAATGAGCAGTTCTTC.